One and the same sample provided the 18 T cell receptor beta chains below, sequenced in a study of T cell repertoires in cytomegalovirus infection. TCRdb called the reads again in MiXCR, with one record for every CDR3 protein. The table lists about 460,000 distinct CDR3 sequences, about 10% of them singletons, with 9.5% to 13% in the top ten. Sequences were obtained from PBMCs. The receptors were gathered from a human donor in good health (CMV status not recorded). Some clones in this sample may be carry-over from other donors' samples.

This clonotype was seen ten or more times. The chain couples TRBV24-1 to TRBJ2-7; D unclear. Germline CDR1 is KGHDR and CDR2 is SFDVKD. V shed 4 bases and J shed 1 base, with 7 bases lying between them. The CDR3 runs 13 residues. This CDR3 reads CATSEAGSYEQYF. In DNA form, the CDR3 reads TGTGCCACCAGTGAAGCAGGTTCCTACGAGCAGTACTTC.

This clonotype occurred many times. CDR3 in amino acids: CASRGLPDSPLHF. The DNA of the CDR3 is TGTGCCAGCCGGGGGCTTCCGGATTCACCCCTCCACTTT. V gene TRBV7-9 combines with J gene TRBJ1-6, with D possibly matching TRBD1 (6 bases). CDR1 is SEHNR, CDR2 FQNEAQ, per germline (reference sequence). The length of the CDR3 is 13 residues. The V and J ends lost 8 bases and 8 bases respectively, with 13 bases between them.

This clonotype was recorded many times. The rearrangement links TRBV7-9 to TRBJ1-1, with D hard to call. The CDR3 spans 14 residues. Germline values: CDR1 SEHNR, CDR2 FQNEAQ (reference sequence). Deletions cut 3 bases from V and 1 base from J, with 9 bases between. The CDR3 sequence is CASSLQNTNTEAFF. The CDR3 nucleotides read TGTGCCAGCAGCTTGCAGAACACGAACACTGAAGCTTTCTTT.

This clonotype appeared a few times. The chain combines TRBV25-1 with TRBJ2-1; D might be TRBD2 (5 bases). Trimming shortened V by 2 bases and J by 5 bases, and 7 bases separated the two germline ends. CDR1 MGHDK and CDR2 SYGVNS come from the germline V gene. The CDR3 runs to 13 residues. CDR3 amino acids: CASSEEGDNEQFF. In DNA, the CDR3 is TGTGCCAGCAGTGAAGAGGGTGACAATGAGCAGTTCTTC.

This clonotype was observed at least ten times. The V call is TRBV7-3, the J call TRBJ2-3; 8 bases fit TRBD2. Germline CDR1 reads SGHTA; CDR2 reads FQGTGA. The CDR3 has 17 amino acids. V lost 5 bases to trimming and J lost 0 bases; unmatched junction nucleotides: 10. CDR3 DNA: TGTGCCAGCAGCGCCACGGGGTCTAGCGGGAGCACAGATACGCAGTATTTT. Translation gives CASSATGSSGSTDTQYF.

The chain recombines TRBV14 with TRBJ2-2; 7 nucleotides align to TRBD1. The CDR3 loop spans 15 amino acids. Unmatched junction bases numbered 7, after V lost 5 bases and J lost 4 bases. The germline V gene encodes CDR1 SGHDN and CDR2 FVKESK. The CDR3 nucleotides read TGTGCCAGCAGCTTTCAGGGGGTTGGCACCGGGGAGCTGTTTTTT. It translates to CASSFQGVGTGELFF.

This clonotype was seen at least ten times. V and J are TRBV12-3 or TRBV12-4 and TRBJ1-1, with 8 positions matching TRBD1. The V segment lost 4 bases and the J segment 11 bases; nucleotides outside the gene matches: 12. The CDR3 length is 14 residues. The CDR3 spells CASSSSDRGPLAFF. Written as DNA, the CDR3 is TGTGCCAGCAGTTCCTCCGACAGGGGCCCTTTGGCTTTCTTT.

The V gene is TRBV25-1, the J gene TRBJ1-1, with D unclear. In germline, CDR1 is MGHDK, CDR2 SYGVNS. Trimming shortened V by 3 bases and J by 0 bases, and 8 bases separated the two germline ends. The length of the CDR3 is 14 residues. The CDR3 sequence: CASSEVTLNTEAFF. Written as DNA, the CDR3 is TGTGCCAGCAGTGAGGTAACACTGAACACTGAAGCTTTCTTT. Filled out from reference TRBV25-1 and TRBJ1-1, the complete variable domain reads EADIYQTPRYLVIGTGKKITLECSQTMGHDKMYWYQQDPGMELHLIHYSYGVNSTEKGDLSSESTVSRIRTEHFPLTLESARPSHTSQYLCASSEVTLNTEAFFGQGTRLTVV.

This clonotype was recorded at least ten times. DNA for the CDR3: TGCAGTGCTAGAGACAGAGCTAACTATGGCTACACCTTC. This sequence encodes CSARDRANYGYTF. The chain has TRBV20-1 and TRBJ1-2; D gene ambiguous. V lost 0 bases, J lost 0 bases, and 5 bases lay in between. CDR1 and CDR2 from the germline V gene are DFQATT and SNEGSKA (reference sequence). The length of the CDR3 is 13 residues.

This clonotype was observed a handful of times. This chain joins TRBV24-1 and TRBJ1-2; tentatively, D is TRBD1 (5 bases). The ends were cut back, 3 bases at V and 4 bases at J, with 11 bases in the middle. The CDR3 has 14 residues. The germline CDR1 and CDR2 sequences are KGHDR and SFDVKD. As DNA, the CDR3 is TGTGCCACCAGTGATGCCCCAGGGATCTATGGCTACACCTTC. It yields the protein CATSDAPGIYGYTF.

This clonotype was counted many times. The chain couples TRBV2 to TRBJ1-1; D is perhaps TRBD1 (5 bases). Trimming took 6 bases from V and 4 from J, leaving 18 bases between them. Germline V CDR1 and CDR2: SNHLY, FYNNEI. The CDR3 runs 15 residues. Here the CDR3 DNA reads TGTGCCAGCAGCCTAGCCCGACAGAGTGGCACTGAAGCTTTCTTT. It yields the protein CASSLARQSGTEAFF.

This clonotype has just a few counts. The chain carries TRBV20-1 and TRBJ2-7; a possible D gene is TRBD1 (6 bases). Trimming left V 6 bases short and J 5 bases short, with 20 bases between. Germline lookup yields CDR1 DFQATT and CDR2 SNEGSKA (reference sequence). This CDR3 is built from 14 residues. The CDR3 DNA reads TGCAGTGCCTCCCGGGACAACCCAAACGACGAGCAGTACTTC. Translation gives CSASRDNPNDEQYF.

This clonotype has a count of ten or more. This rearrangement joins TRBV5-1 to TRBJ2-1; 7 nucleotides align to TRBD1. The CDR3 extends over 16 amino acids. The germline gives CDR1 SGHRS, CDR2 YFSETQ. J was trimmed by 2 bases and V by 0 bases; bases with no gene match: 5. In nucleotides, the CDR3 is TGCGCCAGCAGCTTGGGACAGGGTCTAACCTACAATGAGCAGTTCTTC. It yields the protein CASSLGQGLTYNEQFF.

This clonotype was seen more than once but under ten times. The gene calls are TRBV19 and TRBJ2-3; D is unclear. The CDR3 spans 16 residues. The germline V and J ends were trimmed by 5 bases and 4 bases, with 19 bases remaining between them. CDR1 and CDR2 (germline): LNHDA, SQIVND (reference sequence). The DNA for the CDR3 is TGTGCCAGTAGTTTTCGAGGAAAGGGCATCGCAGATACGCAGTATTTT. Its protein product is CASSFRGKGIADTQYF.

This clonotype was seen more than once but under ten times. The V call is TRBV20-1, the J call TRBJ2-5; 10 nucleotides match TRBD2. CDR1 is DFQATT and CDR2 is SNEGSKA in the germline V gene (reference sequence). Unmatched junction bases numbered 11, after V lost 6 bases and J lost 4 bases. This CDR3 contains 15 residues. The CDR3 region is CSAESRTSGRETQYF. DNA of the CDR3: TGCAGTGCAGAATCCAGGACTAGCGGAAGAGAGACCCAGTACTTC.

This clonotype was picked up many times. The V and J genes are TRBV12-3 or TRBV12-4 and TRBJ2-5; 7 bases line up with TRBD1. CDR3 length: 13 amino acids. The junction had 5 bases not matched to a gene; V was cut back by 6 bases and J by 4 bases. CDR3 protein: CASSPTGVETQYF. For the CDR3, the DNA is TGTGCCAGCAGCCCCACAGGGGTAGAGACCCAGTACTTC.

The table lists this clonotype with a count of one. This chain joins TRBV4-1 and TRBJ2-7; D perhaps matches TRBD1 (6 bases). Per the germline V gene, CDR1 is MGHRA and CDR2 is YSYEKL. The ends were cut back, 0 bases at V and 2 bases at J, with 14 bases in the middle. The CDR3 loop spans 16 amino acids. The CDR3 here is CASSQEGTSPTYEQYF. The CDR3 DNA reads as TGCGCCAGCAGCCAAGAGGGGACATCTCCAACCTACGAGCAGTACTTC.

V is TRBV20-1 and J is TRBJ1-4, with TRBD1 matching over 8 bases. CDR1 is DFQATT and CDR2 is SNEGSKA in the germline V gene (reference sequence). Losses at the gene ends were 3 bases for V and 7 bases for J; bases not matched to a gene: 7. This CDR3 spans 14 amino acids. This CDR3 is CSARFGQGGEKLFF. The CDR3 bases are TGCAGTGCTAGGTTCGGACAGGGTGGTGAAAAACTGTTTTTT.